This T cell receptor (beta chain) was profiled in a study of lymphopenia after photon versus proton radiotherapy. On this clone: One end of the junction varies from germline; a read error may be responsible.

Libraries were prepared by immunoSEQ multiplex PCR; TCRdb keeps only in-frame clonotypes and omits some of them. This table has about 160,000 clones, 70% to 90% appearing once. Germline-derived CDR1 and CDR2 are MNHNS and SASEGT. The CDR3 runs to 15 residues. The source is a man between 45 and 60 years old with gastric cancer. Here the sequenced sample was peripheral blood, taken from a patient treated with photon-based radiotherapy. The chain employs TRBV6-1 and TRBJ1-5, with 7 nucleotides matching TRBD1. The CDR3 loop reads CASSEVQGGNQPQHF. The CDR3 coding sequence is TGTGCCAGCAGCGAAGTTCAGGGGGGCAATCAGCCCCAGCATTTT.